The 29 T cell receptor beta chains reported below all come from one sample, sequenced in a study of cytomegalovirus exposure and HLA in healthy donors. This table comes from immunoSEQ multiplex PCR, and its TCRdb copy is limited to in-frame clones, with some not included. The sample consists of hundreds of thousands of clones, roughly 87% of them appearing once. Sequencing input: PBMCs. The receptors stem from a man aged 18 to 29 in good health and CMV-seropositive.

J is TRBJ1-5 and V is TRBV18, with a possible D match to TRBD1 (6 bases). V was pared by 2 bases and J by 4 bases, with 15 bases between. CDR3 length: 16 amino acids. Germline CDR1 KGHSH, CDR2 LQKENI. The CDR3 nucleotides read TGTGCCAGCTCACCAACATCGGCAGGGGATAATCAGCCCCAGCATTTT. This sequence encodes CASSPTSAGDNQPQHF.

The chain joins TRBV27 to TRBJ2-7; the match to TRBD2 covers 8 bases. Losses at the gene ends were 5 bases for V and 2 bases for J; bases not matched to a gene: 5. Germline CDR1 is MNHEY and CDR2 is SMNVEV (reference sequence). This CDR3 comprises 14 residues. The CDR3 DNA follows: TGTGCCAGCAGTGCCGGACTAGCCCCCTACGAGCAGTACTTC. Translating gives CASSAGLAPYEQYF.

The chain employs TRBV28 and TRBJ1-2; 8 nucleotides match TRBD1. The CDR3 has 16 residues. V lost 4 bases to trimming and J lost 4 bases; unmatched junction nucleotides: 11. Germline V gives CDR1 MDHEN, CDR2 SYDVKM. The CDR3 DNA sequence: TGTGCCAGCAGTTCGTTCTCCGGACAGGGCGGCTATGGCTACACCTTC. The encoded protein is CASSSFSGQGGYGYTF.

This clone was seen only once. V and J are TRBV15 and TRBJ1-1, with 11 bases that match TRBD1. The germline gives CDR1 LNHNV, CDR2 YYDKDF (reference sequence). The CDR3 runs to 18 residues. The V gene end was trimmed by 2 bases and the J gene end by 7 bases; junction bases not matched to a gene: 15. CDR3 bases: TGTGCCACCAGCAGACTTCCACCGGGACAGGGGGAAGCGGGTGAAGCTTTCTTT. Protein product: CATSRLPPGQGEAGEAFF.

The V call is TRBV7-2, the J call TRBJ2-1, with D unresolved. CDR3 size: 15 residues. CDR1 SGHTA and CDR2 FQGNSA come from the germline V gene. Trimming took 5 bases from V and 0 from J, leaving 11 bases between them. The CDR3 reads CASSPDGGSYNEQFF. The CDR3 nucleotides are TGTGCCAGCAGCCCCGATGGCGGCTCCTACAATGAGCAGTTCTTC.

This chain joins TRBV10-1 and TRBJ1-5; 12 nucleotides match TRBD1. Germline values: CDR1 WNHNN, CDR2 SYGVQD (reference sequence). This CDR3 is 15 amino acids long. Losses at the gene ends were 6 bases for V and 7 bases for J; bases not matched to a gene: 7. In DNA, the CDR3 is TGCGCCAGCAGCCCCCGGGACAGGGGGCACCAGCCCCAGCATTTT. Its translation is CASSPRDRGHQPQHF.

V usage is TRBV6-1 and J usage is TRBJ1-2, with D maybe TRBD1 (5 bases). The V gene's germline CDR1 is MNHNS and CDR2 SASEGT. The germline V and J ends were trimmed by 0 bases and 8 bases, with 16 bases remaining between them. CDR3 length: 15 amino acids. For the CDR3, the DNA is TGTGCCAGCAGTGAAGCGTATGGGGGAATGCGGGGCTACACCTTC. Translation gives CASSEAYGGMRGYTF.

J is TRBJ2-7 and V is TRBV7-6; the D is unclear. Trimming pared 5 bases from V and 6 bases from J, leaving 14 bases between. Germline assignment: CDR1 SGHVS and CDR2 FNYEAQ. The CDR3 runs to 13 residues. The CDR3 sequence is CASSPTPEFEQYF. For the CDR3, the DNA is TGTGCCAGCAGCCCAACGCCGGAATTCGAGCAGTACTTC. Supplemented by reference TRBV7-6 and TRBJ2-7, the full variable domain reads GAGVSQSPRYKVTKRGQDVALRCDPISGHVSLYWYRQALGQGPEFLTYFNYEAQQDKSGLPNDRFSAERPEGSISTLTIQRTEQRDSAMYRCASSPTPEFEQYFGPGTRLTVT.

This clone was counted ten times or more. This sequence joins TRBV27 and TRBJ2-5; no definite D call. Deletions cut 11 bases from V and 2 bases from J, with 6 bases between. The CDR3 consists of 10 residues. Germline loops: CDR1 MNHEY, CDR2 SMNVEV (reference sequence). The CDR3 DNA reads TGTGCCCCGCGACAAGAGACCCAGTACTTC. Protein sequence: CAPRQETQYF.

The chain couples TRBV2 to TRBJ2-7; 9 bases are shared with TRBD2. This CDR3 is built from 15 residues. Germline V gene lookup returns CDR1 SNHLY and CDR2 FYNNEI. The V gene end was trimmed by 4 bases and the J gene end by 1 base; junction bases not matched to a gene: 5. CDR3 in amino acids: CASSVGGRASYEQYF. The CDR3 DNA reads TGTGCCAGCAGTGTCGGCGGGAGGGCATCCTACGAGCAGTACTTC.

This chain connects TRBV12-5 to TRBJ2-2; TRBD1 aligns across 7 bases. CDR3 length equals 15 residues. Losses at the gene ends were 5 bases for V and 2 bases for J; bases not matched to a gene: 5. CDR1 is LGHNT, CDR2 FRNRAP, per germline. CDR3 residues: CASGPTGVNTGELFF. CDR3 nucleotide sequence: TGTGCTAGTGGTCCAACAGGGGTCAACACCGGGGAGCTGTTTTTT.

The CDR3 coding sequence is TGTGCCACGTGGGCGGGAGGGGGGAATGAGCAGTTCTTC. It yields the protein CATWAGGGNEQFF. The rearrangement uses TRBV6-5 and TRBJ2-1; 9 nucleotides match TRBD2. CDR1 and CDR2 (germline): MNHEY, SVGAGI. CDR3 length: 13 residues. The V and J ends lost 10 bases and 7 bases, in that order; junction bases with no gene match: 8.

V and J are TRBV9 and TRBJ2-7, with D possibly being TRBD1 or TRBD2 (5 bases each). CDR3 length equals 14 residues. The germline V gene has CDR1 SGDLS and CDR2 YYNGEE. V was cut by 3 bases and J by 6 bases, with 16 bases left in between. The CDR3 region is CASSAWDGATEQYF. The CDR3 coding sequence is TGTGCCAGCAGCGCGTGGGACGGCGCCACCGAGCAGTACTTC. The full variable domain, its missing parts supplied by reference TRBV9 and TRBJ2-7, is DSGVTQTPKHLITATGQRVTLRCSPRSGDLSVYWYQQSLDQGLQFLIQYYNGEERAKGNILERFSAQQFPDLHSELNLSSLELGDSALYFCASSAWDGATEQYFGPGTRLTVT.

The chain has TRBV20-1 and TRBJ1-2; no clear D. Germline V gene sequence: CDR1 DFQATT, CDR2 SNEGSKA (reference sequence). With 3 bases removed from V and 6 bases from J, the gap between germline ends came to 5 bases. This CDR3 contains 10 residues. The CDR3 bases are TGCAGTGCTAGCGGGAATGGCTACACCTTC. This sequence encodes CSASGNGYTF.

The CDR3 bases are TGTGCCAGCAGCCAAGAGTTCTCAGGGGGATGGTACGAGCAGTACTTC. Protein sequence: CASSQEFSGGWYEQYF. V and J are TRBV14 and TRBJ2-7; TRBD1 agrees at 7 bases. The CDR3 has 16 residues. J was trimmed by 4 bases and V by 0 bases; bases with no gene match: 9. Germline V lookup: CDR1 SGHDN, CDR2 FVKESK.

Written as DNA, the CDR3 is TGTGCCAGCAGCTTGGTGGGGATAGAAGCTTTCTTT. It is translated as CASSLVGIEAFF. The chain couples TRBV5-6 to TRBJ1-1, with D hard to call. CDR3 length: 12 residues. The V end lost 0 bases, the J end lost 8 bases, and 8 bases lay between the germline ends. CDR1 and CDR2 (germline): SGHDT, YYEEEE.

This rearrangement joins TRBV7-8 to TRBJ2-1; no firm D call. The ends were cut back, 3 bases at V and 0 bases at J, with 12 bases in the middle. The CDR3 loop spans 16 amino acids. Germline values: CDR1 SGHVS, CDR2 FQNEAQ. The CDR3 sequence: CASSFIPVSSYNEQFF. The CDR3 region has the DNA TGTGCCAGCAGCTTCATTCCGGTTAGCTCCTACAATGAGCAGTTCTTC.

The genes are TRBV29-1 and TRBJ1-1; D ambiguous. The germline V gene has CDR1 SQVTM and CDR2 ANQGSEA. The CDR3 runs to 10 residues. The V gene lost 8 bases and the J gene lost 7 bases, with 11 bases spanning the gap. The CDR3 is CSPTTNEAFF. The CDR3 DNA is TGCAGCCCGACCACCAATGAAGCTTTCTTT.

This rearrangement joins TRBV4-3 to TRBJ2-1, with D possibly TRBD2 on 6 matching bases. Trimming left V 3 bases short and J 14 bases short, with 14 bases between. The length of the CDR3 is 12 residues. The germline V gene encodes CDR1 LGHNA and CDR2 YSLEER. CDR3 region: CASSHLSSGKFF. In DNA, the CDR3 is TGCGCCAGCAGCCATCTTAGTAGCGGAAAGTTCTTC.

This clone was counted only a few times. CDR3 bases: TGCGCCAGCAGTGAGAACAGTGCAGAGACCCAGTACTTC. It yields the protein CASSENSAETQYF. The chain employs TRBV10-1 and TRBJ2-5; D remains unclear. The germline CDR1 and CDR2 sequences are WNHNN and SYGVQD (reference sequence). This CDR3 contains 13 residues. Between the trimmed V and J ends, which lost 2 bases and 4 bases, there was a span of 8 bases.

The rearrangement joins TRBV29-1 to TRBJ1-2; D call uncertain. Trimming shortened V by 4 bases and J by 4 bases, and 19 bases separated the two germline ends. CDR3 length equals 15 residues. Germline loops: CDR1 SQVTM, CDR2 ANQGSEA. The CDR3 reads CSVVARNLNLYGYTF. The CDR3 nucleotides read TGCAGCGTTGTAGCCCGGAACCTCAACCTCTATGGCTACACCTTC.

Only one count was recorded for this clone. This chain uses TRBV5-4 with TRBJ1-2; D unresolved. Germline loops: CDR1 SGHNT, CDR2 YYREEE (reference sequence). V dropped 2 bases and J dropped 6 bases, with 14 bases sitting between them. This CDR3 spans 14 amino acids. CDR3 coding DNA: TGTGCCAGCAGCTTAAACCCTTTTCTCCATGGCTACACCTTC. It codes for CASSLNPFLHGYTF.

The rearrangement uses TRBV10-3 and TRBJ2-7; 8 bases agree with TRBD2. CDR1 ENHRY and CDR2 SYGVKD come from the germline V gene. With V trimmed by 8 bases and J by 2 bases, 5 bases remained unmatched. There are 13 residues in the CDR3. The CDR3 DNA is TGTGCCATCTCCGGGACTAGAGCCTACGAGCAGTACTTC. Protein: CAISGTRAYEQYF.

CDR3 DNA: TGCGCCAGCAGCCAAGATGGCGACGGTATGAACACTGAAGCTTTCTTT. This translates into CASSQDGDGMNTEAFF. The chain employs TRBV4-3 and TRBJ1-1, with D unclear. Germline CDR1 LGHNA, CDR2 YSLEER. The V end was cut by 0 bases, the J end by 0 bases, with 11 bases between. The CDR3 is made up of 16 amino acids.

CDR3 loop: CASSPAGYYGYTF. CDR3 DNA sequence: TGTGCCAGCAGCCCAGCAGGGTACTATGGCTACACCTTC. The chain carries TRBV11-2 and TRBJ1-2; D perhaps matches TRBD1 (5 bases). The CDR3 consists of 13 residues. V lost 5 bases and J lost 3, with 10 bases in between. Germline-derived CDR1 and CDR2 are SGHAT and FQNNGV.

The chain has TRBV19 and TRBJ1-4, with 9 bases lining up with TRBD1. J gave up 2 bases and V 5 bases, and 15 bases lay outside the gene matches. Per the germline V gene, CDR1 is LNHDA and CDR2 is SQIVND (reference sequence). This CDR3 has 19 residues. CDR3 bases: TGTGCCAGTAGTCCGTACACAGGGGGCATAAAGCGGACTAATGAAAAACTGTTTTTT. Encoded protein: CASSPYTGGIKRTNEKLFF.

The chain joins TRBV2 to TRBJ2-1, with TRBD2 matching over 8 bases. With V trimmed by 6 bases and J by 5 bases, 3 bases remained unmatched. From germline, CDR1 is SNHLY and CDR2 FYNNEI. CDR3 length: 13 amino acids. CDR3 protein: CASSKLADNEQFF. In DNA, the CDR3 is TGTGCCAGCAGCAAACTAGCGGACAATGAGCAGTTCTTC.

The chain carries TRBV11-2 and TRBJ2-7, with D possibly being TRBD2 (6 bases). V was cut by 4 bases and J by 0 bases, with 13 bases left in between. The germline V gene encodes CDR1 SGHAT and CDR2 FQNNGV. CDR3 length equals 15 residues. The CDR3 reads CASSWDVSGSYEQYF. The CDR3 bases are TGTGCCAGCAGCTGGGACGTTAGCGGCTCCTACGAGCAGTACTTC.

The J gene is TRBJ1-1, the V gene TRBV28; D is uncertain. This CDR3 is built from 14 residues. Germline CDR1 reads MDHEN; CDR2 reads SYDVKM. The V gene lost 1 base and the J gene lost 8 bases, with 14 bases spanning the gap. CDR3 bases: TGTGCCAGCAGTTTATTTTTTCGGGAAACGGAAGCTTTCTTT. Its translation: CASSLFFRETEAFF. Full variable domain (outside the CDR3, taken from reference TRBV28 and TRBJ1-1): DVKVTQSSRYLVKRTGEKVFLECVQDMDHENMFWYRQDPGLGLRLIYFSYDVKMKEKGDIPEGYSVSREKKERFSLILESASTNQTSMYLCASSLFFRETEAFFGQGTRLTVV.